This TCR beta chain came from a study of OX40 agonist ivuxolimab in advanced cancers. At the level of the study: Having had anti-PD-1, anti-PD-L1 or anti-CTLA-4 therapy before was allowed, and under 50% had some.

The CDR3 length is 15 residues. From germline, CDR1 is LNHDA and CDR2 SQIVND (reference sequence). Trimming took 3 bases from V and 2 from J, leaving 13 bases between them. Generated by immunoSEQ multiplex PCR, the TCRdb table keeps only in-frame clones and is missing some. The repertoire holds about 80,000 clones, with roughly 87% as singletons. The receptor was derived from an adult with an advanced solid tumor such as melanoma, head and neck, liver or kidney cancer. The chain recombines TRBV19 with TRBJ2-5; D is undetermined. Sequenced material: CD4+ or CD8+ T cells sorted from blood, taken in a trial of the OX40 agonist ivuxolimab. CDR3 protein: CASSIRQTVQETQYF. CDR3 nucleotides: TGTGCCAGTAGTATTAGGCAGACCGTACAAGAGACCCAGTACTTC.